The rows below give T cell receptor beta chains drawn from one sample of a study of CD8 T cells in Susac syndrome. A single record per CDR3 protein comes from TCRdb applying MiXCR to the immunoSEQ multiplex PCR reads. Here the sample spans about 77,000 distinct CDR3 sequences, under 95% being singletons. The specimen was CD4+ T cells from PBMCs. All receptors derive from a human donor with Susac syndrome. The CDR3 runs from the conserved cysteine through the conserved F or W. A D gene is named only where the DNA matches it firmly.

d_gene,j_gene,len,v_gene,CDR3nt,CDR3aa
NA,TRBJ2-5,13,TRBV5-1,TGCGCCAGCACCGATCCCCCCGGAGAGACCCAGTACTTC,CASTDPPGETQYF
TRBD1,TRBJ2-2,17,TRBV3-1,TGTGCCAGCAGCCACCTTACGGGACAGGGAAGAACCGGGGAGCTGTTTTTT,CASSHLTGQGRTGELFF
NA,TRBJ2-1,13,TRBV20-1,TGCAGTGCTACTACAGGGTTATACAATGAGCAGTTCTTC,CSATTGLYNEQFF
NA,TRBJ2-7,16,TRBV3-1,TGTGCCAGCAGCCAAGATGTGGCGGCGAGCTCCTACGAGCAGTACTTC,CASSQDVAASSYEQYF
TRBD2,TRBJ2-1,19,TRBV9,TGTGCCAGCAGCGTAGTCGGGACGGGGACTAGCGGGAGGGCTAACGAGCAGTTCTTC,CASSVVGTGTSGRANEQFF
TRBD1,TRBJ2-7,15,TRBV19,TGTGCCAGTAGTATCGGACAGGGCAAGGGCTACGAGCAGTACTTC,CASSIGQGKGYEQYF
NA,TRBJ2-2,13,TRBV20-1,TGCAGCACCCCGGGGCAGAACACCGGGGAGCTGTTTTTT,CSTPGQNTGELFF
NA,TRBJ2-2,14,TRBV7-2,TGTGCCAGCGGACTCTCGGTAAACACCGGGGAGCTGTTTTTT,CASGLSVNTGELFF
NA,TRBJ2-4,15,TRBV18,TGTGCCAGCTCACCACTACTCAGCACTCGGGACATTCAGTACTTC,CASSPLLSTRDIQYF
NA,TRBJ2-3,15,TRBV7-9,TGTGCCAGCAGCTTAGACGCTAGGCTTCATGGTACGCAGTATTTT,CASSLDARLHGTQYF
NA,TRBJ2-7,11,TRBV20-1,TGCAGTGCTAGACTGGCCTACGAGCAGTACTTC,CSARLAYEQYF
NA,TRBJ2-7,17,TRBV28,TGTGCCAGCAGTTTTGGTAGTCTGAAGTTCGGGACGGAAGAGCAGTACTTC,CASSFGSLKFGTEEQYF
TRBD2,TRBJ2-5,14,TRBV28,TGTGCCAGCAGGGGACTAGCTCTCTCAGAGACCCAGTACTTC,CASRGLALSETQYF
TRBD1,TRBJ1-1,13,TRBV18,TGTGCCAGCTCACCGGGACAGGGGGCTGAAGCTTTCTTT,CASSPGQGAEAFF
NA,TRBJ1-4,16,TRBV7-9,TGTGCCAGCAGCCCGGGCCGGGGAAGGGAGGTCGGAAAACTGTTTTTT,CASSPGRGREVGKLFF
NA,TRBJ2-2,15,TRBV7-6,TGTGCCAGCAGCTTAACTACGGTGACCACCGGGGAGCTGTTTTTT,CASSLTTVTTGELFF
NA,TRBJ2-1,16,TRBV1,TGCACCAGCAGCCAGCACGGGACAGGGGGGAAAAATGAGCAGTTCTTC,CTSSQHGTGGKNEQFF
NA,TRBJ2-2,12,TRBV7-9,TGTGCCAGCAGCTTAAACACCGGGGAGCTGTTTTTT,CASSLNTGELFF
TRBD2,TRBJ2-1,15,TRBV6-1,TGTGCCAGCGGGGGTTCATGGCGGGGGAGGAATGAGCAGTTCTTC,CASGGSWRGRNEQFF
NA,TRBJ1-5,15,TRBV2,TGTGCCAGCAGTGGGGACGGCCAGAGTAATCAGCCCCAGCATTTT,CASSGDGQSNQPQHF
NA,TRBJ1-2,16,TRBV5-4,TGTGCCAGCAACCGGGGGGCGACAGGCGGGGACTATGGCTACACCTTC,CASNRGATGGDYGYTF
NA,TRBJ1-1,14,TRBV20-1,TGCAGTGCTAGAGATCGCCGGATGAACACTGAAGCTTTCTTT,CSARDRRMNTEAFF
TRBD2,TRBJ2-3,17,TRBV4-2,TGTGCCAGCAGCCCGCCGACTAGCGGAACACGGGCAGATACGCAGTATTTT,CASSPPTSGTRADTQYF